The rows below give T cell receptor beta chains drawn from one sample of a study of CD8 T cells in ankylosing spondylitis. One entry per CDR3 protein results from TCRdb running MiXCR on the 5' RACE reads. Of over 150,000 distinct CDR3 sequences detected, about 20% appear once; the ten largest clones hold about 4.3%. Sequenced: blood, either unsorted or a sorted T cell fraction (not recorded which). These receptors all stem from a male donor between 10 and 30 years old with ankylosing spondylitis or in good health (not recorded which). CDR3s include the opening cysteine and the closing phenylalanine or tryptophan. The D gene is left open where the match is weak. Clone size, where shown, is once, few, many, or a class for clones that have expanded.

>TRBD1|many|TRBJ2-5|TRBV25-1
CASRDRGRGETQYF
TGTGCCAGCAGGGACAGGGGGCGCGGGGAGACCCAGTACTTC
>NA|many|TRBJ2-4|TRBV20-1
CSAYPIRENPKNIQYF
TGCAGTGCTTACCCTATCAGGGAGAATCCCAAAAACATTCAGTACTTC
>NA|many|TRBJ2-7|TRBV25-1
CASSDSGSYEQYF
TGTGCCAGCAGTGACAGCGGAAGCTACGAGCAGTACTTC
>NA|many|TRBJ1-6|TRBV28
CASSPSTGKVPSSYNSPLHF
TGTGCCAGCAGTCCCTCCACAGGGAAAGTTCCTAGCTCCTATAATTCACCCCTCCACTTT
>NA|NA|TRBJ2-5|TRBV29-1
CSASFGQETQYF
TGCAGCGCTAGCTTTGGCCAAGAGACCCAGTACTTC
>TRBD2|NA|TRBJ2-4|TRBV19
CASSIDRLAGLYF
TGTGCCAGTAGTATAGATCGGCTAGCGGGACTATACTTC
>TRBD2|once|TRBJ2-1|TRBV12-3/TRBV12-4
CASSFVAGRTYNEQFF
TGTGCCAGCAGTTTTGTAGCGGGACGCACCTACAATGAGCAGTTCTTC
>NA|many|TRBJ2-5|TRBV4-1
CASSLHVGDVKTQYF
TGCGCCAGCAGCCTCCATGTCGGGGATGTCAAGACCCAGTACTTC
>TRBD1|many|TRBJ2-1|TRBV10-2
CASSPRQGNEQFF
TGCGCCAGCAGCCCTAGACAGGGCAATGAGCAGTTCTTC
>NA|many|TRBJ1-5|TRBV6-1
CATTEYSNQPQHF
TGTGCCACGACGGAATATAGCAATCAGCCCCAGCATTTT
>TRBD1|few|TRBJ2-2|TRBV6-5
CASSTGTVGGELFF
TGTGCCAGCAGTACCGGGACAGTTGGGGGGGAGCTGTTTTTT
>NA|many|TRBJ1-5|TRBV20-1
CSARDGQSNQPQHF
TGCAGTGCTAGAGATGGACAAAGCAATCAGCCCCAGCATTTT
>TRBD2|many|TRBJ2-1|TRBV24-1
CATSAIKGLAGGFSYNEQFF
TGTGCCACCAGTGCGATTAAGGGACTAGCGGGAGGGTTCTCCTACAATGAGCAGTTCTTC
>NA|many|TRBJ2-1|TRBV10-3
CAIRLPPANEQFF
TGTGCCATCAGGCTTCCTCCAGCCAATGAGCAGTTCTTC
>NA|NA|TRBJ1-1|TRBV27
CASKKQGTSEAFF
TGTGCCAGCAAAAAACAGGGAACCTCTGAAGCTTTCTTT
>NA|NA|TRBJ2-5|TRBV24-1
CATSDPDRRDRETQYF
TGTGCCACCAGTGATCCGGATCGGCGGGACCGGGAGACCCAGTACTTC
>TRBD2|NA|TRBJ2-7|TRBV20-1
CSAAPGTRKSVQYF
TGCAGTGCGGCCCCCGGGACTAGAAAAAGTGTGCAGTACTTC
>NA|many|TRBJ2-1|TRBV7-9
CASSPSTIGGIQFF
TGTGCCAGCAGCCCGTCGACAATCGGGGGAATTCAGTTCTTC
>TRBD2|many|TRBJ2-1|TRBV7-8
CASSPLGGSGEQFF
TGTGCCAGCAGCCCGCTCGGCGGGAGTGGTGAGCAGTTCTTC
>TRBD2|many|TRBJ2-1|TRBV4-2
CASSQDRMLAGVNEQFF
TGTGCCAGCAGCCAAGATCGAATGCTAGCGGGAGTCAATGAGCAGTTCTTC
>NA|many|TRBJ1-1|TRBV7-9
CASSLEAGTEAFF
TGTGCCAGCAGCTTAGAAGCGGGGACTGAAGCTTTCTTT
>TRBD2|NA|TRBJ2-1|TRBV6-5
CASSGLGNEQFF
TGTGCCAGCAGTGGACTAGGGAATGAGCAGTTCTTC
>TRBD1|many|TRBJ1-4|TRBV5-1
CASSGYPLDREGENEKLFF
TGCGCCAGCAGCGGCTACCCACTGGACAGGGAGGGGGAAAATGAAAAACTGTTTTTT
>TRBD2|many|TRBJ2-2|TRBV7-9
CASSLPIAGTANTGELFF
TGTGCCAGCAGCTTACCTATAGCGGGAACGGCGAACACCGGGGAGCTGTTTTTT
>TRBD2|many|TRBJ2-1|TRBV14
CASSQGDYDEQFF
TGTGCCAGCAGCCAAGGGGACTATGATGAGCAGTTCTTC
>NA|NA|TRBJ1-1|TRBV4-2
CASSEMYMVFF
TGTGCCAGCAGCGAGATGTATATGGTTTTCTTT
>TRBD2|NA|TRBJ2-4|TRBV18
CASSRAASGPENIQYF
TGTGCCAGCTCACGTGCGGCTAGCGGTCCCGAAAACATTCAGTACTTC
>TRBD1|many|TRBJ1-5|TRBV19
CASSTRDRGRNQPQHF
TGTGCCAGTAGTACCCGGGACAGGGGGCGGAATCAGCCCCAGCATTTT
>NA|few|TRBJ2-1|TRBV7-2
CASSLRYNEQFF
TGTGCCAGCAGCTTACGTTACAATGAGCAGTTCTTC
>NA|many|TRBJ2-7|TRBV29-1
CSVVRTLTYEQYF
TGCAGCGTTGTCCGAACACTCACCTACGAGCAGTACTTC
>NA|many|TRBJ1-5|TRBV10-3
CAIGGTGSNQPQHF
TGTGCCATCGGGGGCACAGGCAGCAATCAGCCCCAGCATTTT
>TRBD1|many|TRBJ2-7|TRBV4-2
CASSQTGGGNYEQYF
TGTGCCAGCAGCCAAACAGGGGGCGGAAACTACGAGCAGTACTTC
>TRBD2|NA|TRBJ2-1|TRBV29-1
CSGSPGLAVQFF
TGCAGCGGATCACCGGGACTAGCGGTCCAGTTCTTC
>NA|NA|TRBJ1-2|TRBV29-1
CSVTNRAGYTF
TGCAGCGTGACAAACCGAGCTGGCTACACCTTC
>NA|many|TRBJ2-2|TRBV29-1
CSVAIGGELFF
TGCAGCGTAGCTATCGGCGGGGAGCTGTTTTTT
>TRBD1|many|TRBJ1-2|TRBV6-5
CASSVGTGGPYGYTF
TGTGCCAGCAGTGTTGGGACAGGGGGCCCTTATGGCTACACCTTC
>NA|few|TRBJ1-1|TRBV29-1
CSVEQRQRSEAFF
TGCAGCGTTGAACAACGACAGCGATCCGAAGCTTTCTTT
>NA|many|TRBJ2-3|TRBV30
CALGRLGTDTQYF
TGTGCCCTGGGTCGACTTGGCACAGATACGCAGTATTTT
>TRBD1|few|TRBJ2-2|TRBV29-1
CSVDDPDRDTGELFF
TGCAGCGTTGACGATCCAGACAGGGACACCGGGGAGCTGTTTTTT
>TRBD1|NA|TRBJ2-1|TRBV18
CASSRQGPNEQFF
TGTGCCAGCTCACGACAGGGCCCCAATGAGCAGTTCTTC
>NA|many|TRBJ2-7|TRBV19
CASSIGRQGYEQYF
TGTGCCAGTAGTATTGGCAGGCAAGGTTACGAGCAGTACTTC
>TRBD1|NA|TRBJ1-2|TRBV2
CASSEEDRVYYGYTF
TGTGCCAGCAGTGAAGAGGACAGGGTTTACTATGGCTACACCTTC
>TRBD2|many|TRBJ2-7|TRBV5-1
CASSWMGTSGRVRTIGEQYF
TGCGCCAGCAGCTGGATGGGGACTAGCGGGAGAGTGAGGACTATCGGCGAGCAGTACTTC
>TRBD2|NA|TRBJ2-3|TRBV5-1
CASSLEPLAGGTDTQYF
TGCGCCAGCAGCTTGGAACCACTAGCGGGAGGGACAGATACGCAGTATTTT
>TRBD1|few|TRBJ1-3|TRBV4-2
CASSPEPGQGPQRDSGNTIYF
TGTGCCAGCAGCCCTGAGCCGGGACAGGGGCCCCAAAGAGACTCTGGAAACACCATATATTTT